What follows are 11 T cell receptor beta chains derived from one specimen sequenced in a study of T-cell memory formation after mild COVID-19. Using its own MiXCR run on the 5' RACE reads, TCRdb lists one record per CDR3 protein. The sample has 150,000 to 200,000 distinct CDR3 sequences, 20% to 25% seen once. Material for sequencing was PBMCs or a T cell subset sorted from them (not recorded which). The receptor set was obtained from an adult woman who had mild COVID-19 (a few samples of this study predate the infection). Cell type and time point are not known.

This clonotype was observed at least ten times. The CDR3: CASSESLGTDGYTF. The CDR3 DNA reads TGTGCCAGCAGTGAATCCCTGGGGACGGATGGCTACACCTTC. The chain links TRBV2 to TRBJ1-2, with D possibly being TRBD1 (5 bases). V was trimmed by 2 bases and J by 6 bases, leaving 13 bases between them. From germline, CDR1 is SNHLY and CDR2 FYNNEI. The CDR3 spans 14 residues.

In its sample, this clonotype was seen a few times. This chain joins TRBV23-1 and TRBJ2-7; 10 nucleotides line up with TRBD1. TRBV23-1 counts as an open reading frame of uncertain function. The trim removed 4 bases at V and 3 bases at J, leaving 3 bases unmatched. The CDR3 contains 14 residues. CDR3 DNA: TGCGCCAGCAGTCCGACAGGGGGCATCTACGAGCAGTACTTC. Translation gives CASSPTGGIYEQYF.

This clonotype turned up a few times. This chain joins TRBV20-1 and TRBJ2-1; 8 bases agree with TRBD2. The CDR3 has 15 residues. Germline CDR1 reads DFQATT; CDR2 reads SNEGSKA (reference sequence). J gave up 10 bases and V 0 bases, and 11 bases lay outside the gene matches. CDR3: CSARDAGTSMGEQFF. The CDR3 DNA follows: TGCAGTGCTAGAGATGCCGGGACTAGTATGGGCGAGCAGTTCTTC.

The rearrangement links TRBV15 to TRBJ2-7; a possible D gene is TRBD1 (6 bases). CDR1 is LNHNV and CDR2 is YYDKDF in the germline V gene (reference sequence). Trimming cost V 5 bases and J 3 bases, with 14 bases left between them. CDR3 length equals 14 residues. The CDR3 DNA is TGTGCCACCAGCGTACCGGGACACGGCTACGAGCAGTACTTC. Amino acids: CATSVPGHGYEQYF.

This clonotype was seen repeatedly, ten times or more. The genes are TRBV5-1 and TRBJ2-5; 10 nucleotides match TRBD2. V lost 1 base to trimming and J lost 4 bases; unmatched junction nucleotides: 1. The length of the CDR3 is 14 residues. CDR1 SGHRS and CDR2 YFSETQ come from the germline V gene. The DNA for the CDR3 is TGCGCCAGCAGCTTGCGGACTAGCGGAGAGACCCAGTACTTC. It is translated as CASSLRTSGETQYF.

V usage is TRBV3-1 and J usage is TRBJ2-7, with 7 positions matching TRBD2. CDR3 length equals 14 residues. Germline assignment: CDR1 LGHDT and CDR2 YNNKEL (reference sequence). J was trimmed by 3 bases and V by 0 bases; bases with no gene match: 2. The CDR3 DNA sequence: TGTGCCAGCAGCCAAGAAATAGCGGGCTACGAGCAGTACTTC. Encoded protein: CASSQEIAGYEQYF.

The chain joins TRBV15 to TRBJ2-1, with TRBD2 matching 9 bases. Germline CDR1 reads LNHNV; CDR2 reads YYDKDF (reference sequence). With V trimmed by 2 bases and J by 12 bases, 11 bases remained unmatched. This CDR3 is 15 amino acids long. The CDR3 region has the DNA TGTGCCACCAGCAGAAATCGACTAGCGGAGACAGGGCAGTTCTTC. Its translation is CATSRNRLAETGQFF.

The J gene is TRBJ2-7, the V gene TRBV12-3 or TRBV12-4, with 12 bases identical to TRBD1. V lost 1 base and J lost 3; bases outside the gene matches: 4. The CDR3 runs to 16 residues. CDR3 loop: CASSLGWDRGLYEQYF. The CDR3 DNA is TGTGCCAGCAGTTTAGGGTGGGACAGGGGGCTCTACGAGCAGTACTTC.

There are a few counts of this clonotype. The chain joins TRBV9 to TRBJ2-3; TRBD2 might be the D (5 bases). V dropped 6 bases and J dropped 8 bases, with 13 bases sitting between them. CDR3 length equals 12 residues. Germline V gene lookup returns CDR1 SGDLS and CDR2 YYNGEE. CDR3 in amino acids: CASNSGRGTQYF. As DNA, the CDR3 is TGTGCCAGCAATTCGGGGAGAGGTACGCAGTATTTT. Looking up the rest from reference TRBV9 and TRBJ2-3 gives the full variable domain: DSGVTQTPKHLITATGQRVTLRCSPRSGDLSVYWYQQSLDQGLQFLIQYYNGEERAKGNILERFSAQQFPDLHSELNLSSLELGDSALYFCASNSGRGTQYFGPGTRLTVL.

The chain carries TRBV30 and TRBJ2-7; 10 bases agree with TRBD1. Germline CDR1 reads GTSNPN; CDR2 reads SVGIG (reference sequence). The CDR3 contains 13 residues. V lost 3 bases, J lost 6 bases, and 5 bases stayed unmatched. CDR3 in amino acids: CAWSPWDRGEQYF. The CDR3 nucleotides are TGTGCCTGGAGCCCCTGGGACAGGGGCGAGCAGTACTTC. Full variable domain (outside the CDR3, taken from reference TRBV30 and TRBJ2-7): SQTIHQWPATLVQPVGSPLSLECTVEGTSNPNLYWYRQAAGRGLQLLFYSVGIGQISSEVPQNLSASRPQDRQFILSSKKLLLSDSGFYLCAWSPWDRGEQYFGPGTRLTVT.

This clonotype turned up a few times. This chain uses TRBV11-2 with TRBJ1-2; D unclear. V lost 5 bases and J lost 4, with 11 bases in between. The V gene's germline CDR1 is SGHAT and CDR2 FQNNGV. The CDR3 contains 13 residues. As DNA, the CDR3 is TGTGCCAGCAGCCACGGGATTTTCTATGGCTACACCTTC. Translation: CASSHGIFYGYTF.